Below are 14 T cell receptor beta chains sequenced from a single sample in a study of blood T cell repertoires in COVID-19. Clones were sequenced by immunoSEQ multiplex PCR, and TCRdb holds only the in-frame ones, with some missing. In the table there are roughly 200,000 clones, 84% of which are singletons. Sequenced material: peripheral blood. The receptors originated from a woman over 75 with active or convalescent COVID-19.

The genes are TRBV4-3 and TRBJ2-1; 12 bases align to TRBD2. Per the germline V gene, CDR1 is LGHNA and CDR2 is YSLEER. The CDR3 consists of 16 residues. J gave up 6 bases and V 3 bases, and 6 bases lay outside the gene matches. The CDR3 loop reads CASSQGTSGGFNEQFF. CDR3 DNA sequence: TGCGCCAGCAGCCAGGGTACTAGCGGGGGGTTCAATGAGCAGTTCTTC.

The rearrangement uses TRBV5-1 and TRBJ2-2; 13 nucleotides align to TRBD2. With V trimmed by 0 bases and J by 5 bases, 7 bases remained unmatched. This CDR3 is built from 18 residues. The germline V gene has CDR1 SGHRS and CDR2 YFSETQ. The CDR3 nucleotides are TGCGCCAGCAGCTTGGCCGGACTAGCGGGAGCGGGAACCGGGGAGCTGTTTTTT. Amino acids: CASSLAGLAGAGTGELFF. Full variable domain (missing parts from reference TRBV5-1 and TRBJ2-2): KAGVTQTPRYLIKTRGQQVTLSCSPISGHRSVSWYQQTPGQGLQFLFEYFSETQRNKGNFPGRFSGRQFSNSRSEMNVSTLELGDSALYLCASSLAGLAGAGTGELFFGEGSRLTVL.

The chain recombines TRBV2 with TRBJ1-2, with D possibly being TRBD1 (6 bases). Trimming removed 5 bases at V and 8 bases at J, with 21 bases between. The CDR3 length is 15 residues. CDR1 is SNHLY and CDR2 is FYNNEI in the germline V gene. The CDR3: CASSTKQGSVRGYTF. DNA of the CDR3: TGTGCCAGCAGTACTAAACAGGGAAGCGTAAGGGGCTACACCTTC.

The chain couples TRBV6-2 or TRBV6-3 to TRBJ2-3; 9 bases are a match to TRBD2. CDR3 length: 15 residues. V was pared by 6 bases and J by 9 bases, with 13 bases of the junction left unmatched. Germline lookup yields CDR1 MNHEY and CDR2 SVGEGT. Written as DNA, the CDR3 is TGTGCCAGCAGCCCCACTTATAGCGGGAGTGGCACGCAGTATTTT. Its protein product is CASSPTYSGSGTQYF.

This clone was detected only once. The V gene is TRBV18, the J gene TRBJ1-2; 7 bases match TRBD1. V shed 4 bases and J 2 bases; nucleotides not matched to a gene: 7. Germline CDR1 and CDR2: KGHSH and LQKENI. CDR3 size: 15 residues. CDR3 bases: TGTGCCAGCTCACGAACAGGGACAGAAAACTATGGCTACACCTTC. It specifies CASSRTGTENYGYTF.

V is TRBV9 and J is TRBJ1-3, with no clear D. Germline values: CDR1 SGDLS, CDR2 YYNGEE. Trimming pared 4 bases from V and 0 bases from J, leaving 11 bases between. The CDR3 is 15 residues long. CDR3 in DNA: TGTGCCAGCAGCTCACCCTACGACTCTGGAAACACCATATATTTT. Translated: CASSSPYDSGNTIYF.

The rearrangement joins TRBV3-1 (or the pseudogene TRBV3-2) to TRBJ2-5; D might be TRBD2 (7 bases). CDR1 is LGHDT and CDR2 is YNNKEL in the germline V gene (reference sequence). The CDR3 loop spans 14 amino acids. V gave up 7 bases and J gave up 4 bases, with 16 bases separating them. CDR3 DNA: TGTGCCAGCACCCGGGGGGCGAGGGTAGAGACCCAGTACTTC. It yields the protein CASTRGARVETQYF.

This clone was counted only a few times. This chain connects TRBV5-4 to TRBJ1-2, with a possible D match to TRBD1 (5 bases). V was clipped by 0 bases and J by 6 bases, with 12 bases between them. The CDR3 spans 14 residues. Germline lookup yields CDR1 SGHNT and CDR2 YYREEE (reference sequence). CDR3 protein: CASSLAFRENGYTF. CDR3 bases: TGTGCCAGCAGCTTGGCTTTCAGGGAAAATGGCTACACCTTC.

This chain links TRBV30 with TRBJ1-3; D ambiguous. The CDR3 runs 11 residues. Germline loops: CDR1 GTSNPN, CDR2 SVGIG (reference sequence). V was shortened by 4 bases and J by 4 bases, with 5 bases between the two germline ends. CDR3 nucleotide sequence: TGTGCCTGGACGCTAGGAAACACCATATATTTT. It specifies CAWTLGNTIYF.

The rearrangement links TRBV27 to TRBJ2-1, with TRBD1 matching over 9 bases. Germline loops: CDR1 MNHEY, CDR2 SMNVEV (reference sequence). The CDR3 is 19 residues long. Losses at the gene ends were 3 bases for V and 7 bases for J; bases not matched to a gene: 19. The CDR3, as DNA: TGTGCCAGCAGTTTCTCCCCCGGGGGACAGGGAGGTCGAAGGAATGAGCAGTTCTTC. Protein product: CASSFSPGGQGGRRNEQFF.

The chain links TRBV10-3 to TRBJ2-7, with 9 bases fitting TRBD1. Trimming removed 8 bases from V and 3 bases from J; junction bases left unmatched: 8. The CDR3 runs to 14 residues. Germline-derived CDR1 and CDR2 are ENHRY and SYGVKD. The CDR3 protein is CAIGAGTGFYEQYF. The CDR3 DNA reads TGTGCCATCGGAGCGGGGACAGGGTTCTACGAGCAGTACTTC.

V gene TRBV10-1 combines with J gene TRBJ1-1; 9 bases agree with TRBD1. Unmatched junction bases numbered 7, after V lost 7 bases and J lost 1 base. CDR1 is WNHNN and CDR2 is SYGVQD in the germline V gene (reference sequence). CDR3 length: 15 residues. CDR3 in amino acids: CASNLTGGPNTEAFF. The CDR3 DNA reads TGCGCCAGCAATTTGACAGGGGGGCCGAACACTGAAGCTTTCTTT.

The rearrangement joins TRBV2 to TRBJ1-2; TRBD1 aligns across 8 bases. Unmatched junction bases numbered 9, after V lost 2 bases and J lost 4 bases. CDR1 and CDR2 (germline): SNHLY, FYNNEI. The CDR3 runs 16 residues. CDR3 residues: CASSEYETGVPYGYTF. DNA for the CDR3: TGTGCCAGCAGTGAATACGAGACAGGGGTCCCCTATGGCTACACCTTC.

V usage is TRBV3-1 (or the pseudogene TRBV3-2) and J usage is TRBJ2-7; tentatively, D is TRBD1 (6 bases). Germline values: CDR1 LGHDT, CDR2 YNNKEL (reference sequence). This CDR3 spans 16 amino acids. V lost 4 bases and J lost 2, with 18 bases in between. This CDR3 is CASSLHHRVTAYEQYF. CDR3 bases: TGTGCCAGCAGCCTCCATCACAGGGTTACGGCCTACGAGCAGTACTTC.